This TCR beta chain comes out of a study of breast tumors, draining lymph nodes, adjacent tissues. Findings of the study overall: Compared with lymph nodes, tumors were less diverse; compared with nontumor tissue, more. Luminal-like breast cancer showed significantly greater tumor-nontumor repertoire similarity than basal-like breast cancer did. That most tumor T cells come from lymph nodes remained unproven. Findings are consistent with lymph node origin and intratumoral expansion of most tumor T cells.

Axillary draining lymph nodes of breast cancer patients supplied the node samples. The V and J ends lost 8 bases and 1 base respectively, with 13 bases between them. CDR1 is SGHRS, CDR2 YFSETQ, per germline. The CDR3 covers 14 residues. Using its own MiXCR run on the multiplex PCR reads, TCRdb lists one record per CDR3 protein. The table lists 150,000 to 200,000 distinct CDR3 sequences, approximately 30% of them singletons. This clonotype has at least ten counts. Its cognate antigen is unknown. The sequence came from a female donor with breast cancer. Some clones in this sample may be carry-over from other donors' samples. The sequencing sample was made of axillary lymph node tissue. The J gene is TRBJ1-3, the V gene TRBV5-1; the D gene is possibly TRBD1 (6 bases). The CDR3 region has the DNA TGCGCCAGTAGCCGCGACAGGTCTGGAAACACCATATATTTT. Translated: CASSRDRSGNTIYF.